Following are 30 T cell receptor beta chains from one sample sequenced in a study of T cells in Graves' hyperthyroidism and ophthalmopathy. Amplification of TCR beta CDR3 regions was performed using RNA transcripts as template. Initially, a first-round RT-PCR of the TCR CDR3 employed the HTBI primer set. TCRdb used MiXCR to reprocess the multiplex PCR reads, holding one entry per CDR3 protein. The sample comprises around 350,000 distinct CDR3 sequences, roughly 14% of which are singletons, and around 20% rests with the top ten. The sample comprised blood. These receptor sequences come from a woman between 25 and 40 years old with Graves' ophthalmopathy.

This clonotype was found many times. V and J are TRBV30 and TRBJ2-2; perhaps TRBD2 as D (6 bases). V lost 6 bases and J 4 bases, leaving 12 bases between the germline ends. The CDR3 spans 13 residues. Germline V gives CDR1 GTSNPN, CDR2 SVGIG (reference sequence). The CDR3 bases are TGTGCCTGCGGGACTCACAGCACCGGGGAGCTGTTTTTT. Translating gives CACGTHSTGELFF.

To note about this clonotype: This may stem from a read error, because a much larger clone lies one nucleotide away. This chain joins TRBV30 and TRBJ1-2; D not resolved. The CDR3 is 13 residues long. Germline V gives CDR1 GTSNPN, CDR2 SVGIG (reference sequence). The CDR3 spells CAWSVAANYGHTF. CDR3 in DNA: TGTGCCTGGAGTGTTGCAGCTAACTATGGCCACACCTTC.

This clonotype came up many times. The V gene is TRBV11-3, the J gene TRBJ2-5; D perhaps matches TRBD2 (6 bases). The CDR3 totals 14 residues. V shed 3 bases and J shed 6 bases, with 14 bases lying between them. Germline values: CDR1 SGHNT, CDR2 YENEEA. The DNA of the CDR3 is TGTGCCAGCAGCTTTCGCGGGACTCCGAAGACCCAGTACTTC. Amino acids: CASSFRGTPKTQYF. The variable domain in full, with the rest retrieved from reference TRBV11-3 and TRBJ2-5, is EAGVVQSPRYKIIEKKQPVAFWCNPISGHNTLYWYLQNLGQGPELLIRYENEEAVDDSQLPKDRFSAERLKGVDSTLKIQPAELGDSAVYLCASSFRGTPKTQYFGPGTRLLVL.

This clonotype was seen a few times. V usage is TRBV5-1 and J usage is TRBJ2-5; 9 positions match TRBD1. CDR1 SGHRS and CDR2 YFSETQ come from the germline V gene. J lost 7 bases, V lost 4 bases, and 11 bases had no gene match. The length of the CDR3 is 15 residues. CDR3 sequence: CASSARSGTGPTQYF. The CDR3 DNA reads TGCGCCAGCAGCGCCCGATCCGGGACAGGGCCGACCCAGTACTTC.

Many counts were recorded for this clonotype. The gene calls are TRBV12-3 or TRBV12-4 and TRBJ2-3; D is perhaps TRBD2 (6 bases). V lost 3 bases and J lost 2, with 9 bases in between. The CDR3 loop spans 14 amino acids. CDR3 DNA: TGTGCCAGCAGTTTCCGGGGGTCCACAGATACGCAGTATTTT. Amino acids: CASSFRGSTDTQYF.

The rearrangement uses TRBV6-5 and TRBJ2-5, with TRBD2 as a possible D gene (5 bases). This CDR3 comprises 17 residues. Between the trimmed V and J ends, which lost 2 bases and 2 bases, there was a span of 18 bases. Germline V gene lookup returns CDR1 MNHEY and CDR2 SVGAGI. The CDR3 loop reads CASSYPPRAGSQETQYF. The CDR3 coding sequence is TGTGCCAGCAGTTACCCGCCGAGGGCAGGCTCTCAAGAGACCCAGTACTTC.

J is TRBJ1-5 and V is TRBV19; a weak D match, TRBD1 (5 bases). Germline V gives CDR1 LNHDA, CDR2 SQIVND (reference sequence). V was shortened by 5 bases and J by 8 bases, with 22 bases between the two germline ends. The CDR3 extends over 16 amino acids. The CDR3 sequence: CASSHIGTGVIKPQHF. In DNA form, the CDR3 reads TGTGCCAGTAGTCATATCGGGACGGGGGTGATCAAGCCCCAGCATTTT.

In its sample, this clonotype was seen many times. This rearrangement joins TRBV2 to TRBJ2-1; no reliable D call. The germline V gene has CDR1 SNHLY and CDR2 FYNNEI. Trimming took off 7 bases at V and 3 bases at J, with 10 bases between the two ends. There are 13 residues in the CDR3. The CDR3 protein is CASMSPDYNEQFF. The CDR3 DNA reads as TGTGCCAGCATGAGCCCGGACTACAATGAGCAGTTCTTC.

This clonotype appeared many times. The V gene is TRBV28, the J gene TRBJ2-5, with D perhaps TRBD1 or TRBD2 (5 bases each). The germline CDR1 and CDR2 sequences are MDHEN and SYDVKM. V lost 2 bases and J lost 6, with 10 bases in between. The CDR3 has 13 amino acids. The CDR3 here is CASSLGGSKTQYF. The DNA for the CDR3 is TGTGCCAGCAGTTTAGGGGGATCTAAGACCCAGTACTTC.

This clonotype was seen at least ten times. This rearrangement joins TRBV28 to TRBJ2-7, with 7 bases fitting TRBD2. CDR1 and CDR2 (germline): MDHEN, SYDVKM. There are 14 residues in the CDR3. V lost 3 bases and J lost 7; bases outside the gene matches: 9. In DNA form, the CDR3 reads TGTGCCAGCAGTTTGCGGGGGACCTCTAGAGAGCAGTACTTC. This translates into CASSLRGTSREQYF.

This clonotype was seen repeatedly, ten times or more. The chain carries TRBV10-3 and TRBJ1-4; D is uncertain. Trimming took off 3 bases at V and 6 bases at J, with 14 bases between the two ends. The germline V gene has CDR1 ENHRY and CDR2 SYGVKD. This CDR3 spans 15 amino acids. The CDR3: CAISDPGWLDEKLFF. The DNA for the CDR3 is TGTGCCATCAGTGACCCGGGATGGCTGGATGAAAAACTGTTTTTT.

This clonotype was detected ten times or more. The CDR3, as DNA: TGTGCCAGCAGCCAAGGAACAGGGTTTCAGCCCCAGCATTTT. This sequence encodes CASSQGTGFQPQHF. This chain connects TRBV3-1 to TRBJ1-5, with TRBD1 as a possible D gene (6 bases). The CDR3 runs to 14 residues. V lost 1 base and J lost 6, with 10 bases in between. Germline-derived CDR1 and CDR2 are LGHDT and YNNKEL (reference sequence).

With respect to this clonotype: A much larger clonotype is one base distant, so this may be a read error. This sequence joins TRBV6-1 and TRBJ2-7; D is ambiguous. CDR1 is MNHNS, CDR2 SASEGT, per germline. V lost 11 bases, J lost 0 bases, and 20 bases lay in between. The CDR3 extends over 15 amino acids. The CDR3 sequence is CARTRRRRFSYEQYF. In DNA, the CDR3 is TGTGCCCGCACCCGCAGGAGAAGATTCTCCTACGAGCAGTACTTC.

Remarks on this clonotype: It may be a read error: a sequence one base away is much more abundant. The rearrangement joins TRBV20-1 to TRBJ1-6, with 9 nucleotides matching TRBD1. The length of the CDR3 is 16 residues. The J segment lost 6 bases and the V segment lost 5 bases, leaving 11 bases of the junction unmatched. CDR1 and CDR2 (germline): DFQATT, SNEGSKA (reference sequence). The CDR3 bases are TGCAGTGCTGCTAAAGCTACAGGGGGCACTAATTCACCCCTCCACTTT. Its protein product is CSAAKATGGTNSPLHF.

In this sample, this clonotype turned up many times. The chain couples TRBV4-1 to TRBJ1-2; 10 bases agree with TRBD1. The CDR3 has 16 residues. With V trimmed by 1 base and J by 4 bases, 6 bases remained unmatched. CDR1 is MGHRA and CDR2 is YSYEKL in the germline V gene. The CDR3 protein is CASSQVFGQGVYGYTF. CDR3 nucleotide sequence: TGCGCCAGCAGCCAAGTTTTTGGACAGGGGGTCTATGGCTACACCTTC.

About this clonotype: This may come from a read error, since a much larger clone is one base off. The chain employs TRBV30 and TRBJ2-7; 11 nucleotides align to TRBD1. Trimming took 7 bases from V and 10 from J; bases not matched to a gene: 12. Germline V gives CDR1 GTSNPN, CDR2 SVGIG (reference sequence). CDR3 length: 13 amino acids. CDR3 sequence: CASRTGGFGDQYF. CDR3 sequence (DNA): TGTGCCTCTAGGACAGGGGGCTTTGGGGATCAGTACTTC.

This clonotype was seen at least ten times. This chain connects TRBV9 to TRBJ2-2; tentative D call: TRBD1 (6 bases). The CDR3 runs to 15 residues. Germline assignment: CDR1 SGDLS and CDR2 YYNGEE. With 0 bases removed from V and 1 base from J, the gap between germline ends came to 7 bases. The CDR3 protein is CASSVETGNTGELFF. CDR3 DNA sequence: TGTGCCAGCAGCGTAGAGACAGGGAACACCGGGGAGCTGTTTTTT.

Ten or more counts support this clonotype. The chain recombines TRBV6-2 or TRBV6-3 with TRBJ1-1; D might be TRBD1 (5 bases). V gave up 2 bases and J gave up 6 bases, with 10 bases separating them. Germline V lookup: CDR1 MNHEY, CDR2 SVGEGT. There are 13 residues in the CDR3. CDR3 sequence (DNA): TGTGCCAGCAGTTACATGGGACGGTCTGAAGCTTTCTTT. It specifies CASSYMGRSEAFF.

The gene calls are TRBV12-3 or TRBV12-4 and TRBJ1-1; D call uncertain. V lost 6 bases and J 9 bases, leaving 11 bases between the germline ends. This CDR3 region has 11 residues. The CDR3 reads CASSFQRKAFF. CDR3 in DNA: TGTGCCAGCAGCTTTCAAAGAAAAGCTTTCTTT.

This clonotype showed up many times. V usage is TRBV4-1 and J usage is TRBJ1-1, with D uncertain. Per germline, CDR1 MGHRA and CDR2 YSYEKL. The CDR3 covers 11 residues. With 6 bases removed from V and 4 bases from J, the gap between germline ends came to 6 bases. The CDR3 is CASRTSTEAFF. CDR3 bases: TGCGCCAGCAGAACGTCCACTGAAGCTTTCTTT.

This rearrangement joins TRBV6-1 to TRBJ1-5; possibly TRBD1 for D (5 bases). Germline CDR1 MNHNS, CDR2 SASEGT. This CDR3 comprises 13 residues. Trimming took 3 bases from V and 5 from J, leaving 8 bases between them. The CDR3 loop is CASSDTGDQPQHF. The CDR3 nucleotides are TGTGCCAGCAGTGATACGGGGGATCAGCCCCAGCATTTT.

This clonotype occurred a few times. This sequence joins TRBV14 and TRBJ1-1; D perhaps matches TRBD1 (5 bases). From germline, CDR1 is SGHDN and CDR2 FVKESK. The CDR3 covers 15 residues. Trimming cost V 3 bases and J 3 bases, with 14 bases left between them. The CDR3 reads CASSHLWGTDTEAFF. For the CDR3, the DNA is TGTGCCAGCAGCCATCTCTGGGGCACTGACACTGAAGCTTTCTTT.

The rearrangement links TRBV20-1 to TRBJ2-7, with D tentatively TRBD2 (7 bases). This CDR3 contains 18 residues. V lost 5 bases and J lost 6, with 32 bases in between. Per the germline V gene, CDR1 is DFQATT and CDR2 is SNEGSKA (reference sequence). CDR3 nucleotides: TGCAGTGCTCTTTGGGGGGGCTGGCAACGGGCGGGGATGGGCGAGCAGTACTTC. This gives the protein CSALWGGWQRAGMGEQYF.

In this sample, this clonotype turned up a few times. The chain recombines TRBV6-4 with TRBJ1-1, with D perhaps matching TRBD1 (5 bases). The CDR3 runs 13 residues. V was trimmed by 6 bases and J by 1 base, leaving 9 bases between them. Germline loops: CDR1 MRHNA, CDR2 SNTAGT. CDR3 sequence: CASRSTGNTEAFF. CDR3 sequence (DNA): TGTGCCAGCAGAAGCACAGGGAACACTGAAGCTTTCTTT.

A few counts support this clonotype. V gene TRBV5-6 combines with J gene TRBJ2-5, with a tentative D call TRBD1 (6 bases). The V gene's germline CDR1 is SGHDT and CDR2 YYEEEE. Between the trimmed V and J ends, which lost 4 bases and 5 bases, there was a span of 15 bases. The CDR3 totals 14 residues. CDR3 amino acids: CASSPRQVGETQYF. The CDR3 DNA follows: TGTGCCAGCAGCCCGAGACAGGTCGGGGAGACCCAGTACTTC. The full variable domain, rest sourced from reference TRBV5-6 and TRBJ2-5, is DAGVTQSPTHLIKTRGQQVTLRCSPKSGHDTVSWYQQALGQGPQFIFQYYEEEERQRGNFPDRFSGHQFPNYSSELNVNALLLGDSALYLCASSPRQVGETQYFGPGTRLLVL.

The table lists this clonotype with many counts. The chain has TRBV12-5 and TRBJ2-5; the D is unclear. Germline V lookup: CDR1 LGHNT, CDR2 FRNRAP. This CDR3 has 13 amino acids. Trimming took off 3 bases at V and 5 bases at J, with 10 bases between the two ends. The CDR3 here is CASGFGRGETQYF. CDR3 DNA sequence: TGTGCTAGTGGTTTTGGGCGTGGGGAGACCCAGTACTTC.

This clonotype was counted once. This could be a read error, since a much larger clone is one nucleotide away. This chain uses TRBV5-1 with TRBJ2-4; 14 bases line up with TRBD2. The CDR3 covers 18 residues. Losses at the gene ends were 6 bases for V and 2 bases for J; bases not matched to a gene: 10. Germline CDR1 SGHRS, CDR2 YFSETQ. The CDR3: CASKPGLAGERSKNIQYF. In nucleotides, the CDR3 is TGCGCCAGCAAACCGGGACTAGCGGGGGAGAGATCCAAAAACATTCAGTACTTC.

This clonotype was counted many times. The chain links TRBV7-8 to TRBJ2-1; tentative D call: TRBD1 (5 bases). V was pared by 4 bases and J by 8 bases, with 9 bases between. The CDR3 consists of 12 residues. Looked up from germline, CDR1 is SGHVS and CDR2 is FQNEAQ. Here the CDR3 DNA reads TGTGCCAGCAGCTACCAGGGCTATGAGCAGTTCTTC. It specifies CASSYQGYEQFF.

The chain links TRBV27 to TRBJ2-7; D is possibly TRBD1 (6 bases). The CDR3 contains 13 residues. Germline V gene data show CDR1 as MNHEY and CDR2 as SMNVEV (reference sequence). The V gene lost 6 bases and the J gene lost 5 bases, with 14 bases spanning the gap. The CDR3 coding sequence is TGTGCCAGCAGAACTACAGGGTTGAACGAGCAGTACTTC. The encoded protein is CASRTTGLNEQYF.

This clonotype occurred a few times. The rearrangement joins TRBV7-3 to TRBJ2-7; D not resolved. Trimming removed 3 bases at V and 6 bases at J, with 12 bases between. This CDR3 comprises 13 residues. Germline CDR1 is SGHTA and CDR2 is FQGTGA. CDR3 protein: CASSLDGFAEQYF. The CDR3, as DNA: TGTGCCAGCAGCTTGGACGGGTTCGCCGAGCAGTACTTC. Drawing the rest from reference TRBV7-3 and TRBJ2-7, the complete variable domain is GAGVSQTPSNKVTEKGKYVELRCDPISGHTALYWYRQSLGQGPEFLIYFQGTGAADDSGLPNDRFFAVRPEGSVSTLKIQRTERGDSAVYLCASSLDGFAEQYFGPGTRLTVT.